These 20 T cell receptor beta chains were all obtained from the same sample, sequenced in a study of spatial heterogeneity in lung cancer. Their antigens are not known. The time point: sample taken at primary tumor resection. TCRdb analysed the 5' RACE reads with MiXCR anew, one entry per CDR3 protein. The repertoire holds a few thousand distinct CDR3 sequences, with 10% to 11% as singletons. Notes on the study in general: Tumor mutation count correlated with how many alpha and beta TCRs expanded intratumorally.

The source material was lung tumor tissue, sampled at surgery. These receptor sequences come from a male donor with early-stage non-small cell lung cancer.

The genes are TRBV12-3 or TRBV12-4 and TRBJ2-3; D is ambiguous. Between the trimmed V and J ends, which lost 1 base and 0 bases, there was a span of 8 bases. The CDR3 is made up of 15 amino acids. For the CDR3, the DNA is TGTGCCAGCAGTTTAGGGGTAGACAGCACAGATACGCAGTATTTT. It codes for CASSLGVDSTDTQYF.

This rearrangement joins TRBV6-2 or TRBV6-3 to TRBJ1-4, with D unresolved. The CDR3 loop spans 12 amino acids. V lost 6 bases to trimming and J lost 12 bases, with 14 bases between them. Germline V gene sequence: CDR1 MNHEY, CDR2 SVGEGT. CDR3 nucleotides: TGTGCCAGCAGCTTGAGGTGGGGAGAACTGTTTTTT. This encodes CASSLRWGELFF.

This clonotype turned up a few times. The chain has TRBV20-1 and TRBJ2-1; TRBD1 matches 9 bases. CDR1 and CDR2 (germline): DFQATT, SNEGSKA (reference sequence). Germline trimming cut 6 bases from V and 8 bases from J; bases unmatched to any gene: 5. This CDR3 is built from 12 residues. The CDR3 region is CSARQGEDEQFF. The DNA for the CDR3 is TGCAGTGCCAGACAGGGGGAGGATGAGCAGTTCTTC.

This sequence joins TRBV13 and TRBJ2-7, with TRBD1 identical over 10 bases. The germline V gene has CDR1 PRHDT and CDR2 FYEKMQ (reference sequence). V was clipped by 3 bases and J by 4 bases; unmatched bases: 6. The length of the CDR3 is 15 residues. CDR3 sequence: CASSFGLGQGYEQYF. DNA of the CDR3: TGTGCCAGCAGCTTCGGGTTGGGACAGGGGTACGAGCAGTACTTC.

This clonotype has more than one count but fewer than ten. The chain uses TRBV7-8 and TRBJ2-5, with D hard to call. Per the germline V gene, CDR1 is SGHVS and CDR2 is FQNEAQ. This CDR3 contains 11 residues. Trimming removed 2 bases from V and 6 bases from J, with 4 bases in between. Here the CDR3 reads CASSLKQTQYF. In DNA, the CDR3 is TGTGCCAGCAGCTTAAAGCAGACCCAGTACTTC.

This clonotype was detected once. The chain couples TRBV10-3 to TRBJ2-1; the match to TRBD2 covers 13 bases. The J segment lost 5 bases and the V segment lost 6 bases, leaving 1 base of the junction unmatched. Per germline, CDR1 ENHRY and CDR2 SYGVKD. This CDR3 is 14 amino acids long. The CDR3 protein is CAIRGLAGNNEQFF. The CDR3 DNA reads TGTGCCATCAGGGGACTAGCGGGGAACAATGAGCAGTTCTTC.

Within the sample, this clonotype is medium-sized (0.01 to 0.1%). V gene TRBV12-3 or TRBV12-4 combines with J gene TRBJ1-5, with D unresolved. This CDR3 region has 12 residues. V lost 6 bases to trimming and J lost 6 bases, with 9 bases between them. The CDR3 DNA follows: TGTGCCAGCAGCCTCGGTCCTCAGCCCCAGCATTTT. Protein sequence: CASSLGPQPQHF.

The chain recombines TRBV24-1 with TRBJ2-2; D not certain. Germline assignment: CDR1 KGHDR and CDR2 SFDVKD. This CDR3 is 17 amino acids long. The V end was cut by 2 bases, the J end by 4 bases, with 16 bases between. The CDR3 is CATSDSPMRRSTGELFF. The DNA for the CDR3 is TGTGCCACCAGTGATTCACCAATGAGGCGGTCCACCGGGGAGCTGTTTTTT.

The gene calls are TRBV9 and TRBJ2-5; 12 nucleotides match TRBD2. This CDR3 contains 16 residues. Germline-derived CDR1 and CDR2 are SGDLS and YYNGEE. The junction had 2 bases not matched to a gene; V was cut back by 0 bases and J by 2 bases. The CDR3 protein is CASSVGTSGDQETQYF. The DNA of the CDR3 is TGTGCCAGCAGCGTAGGGACTAGCGGGGATCAAGAGACCCAGTACTTC.

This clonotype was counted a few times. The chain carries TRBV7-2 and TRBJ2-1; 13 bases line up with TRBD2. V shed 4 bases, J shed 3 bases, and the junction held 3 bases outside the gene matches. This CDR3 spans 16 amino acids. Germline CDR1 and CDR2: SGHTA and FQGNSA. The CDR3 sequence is CASSSGLAGVYNEQFF. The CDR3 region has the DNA TGTGCCAGCAGCTCAGGACTAGCGGGAGTCTACAATGAGCAGTTCTTC.

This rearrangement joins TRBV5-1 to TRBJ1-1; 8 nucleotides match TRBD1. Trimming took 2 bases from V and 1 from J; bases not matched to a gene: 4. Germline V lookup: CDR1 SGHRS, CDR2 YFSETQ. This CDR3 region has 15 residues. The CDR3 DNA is TGCGCCAGCAGCTTTACCACAGGGGGGAACACTGAAGCTTTCTTT. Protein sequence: CASSFTTGGNTEAFF.

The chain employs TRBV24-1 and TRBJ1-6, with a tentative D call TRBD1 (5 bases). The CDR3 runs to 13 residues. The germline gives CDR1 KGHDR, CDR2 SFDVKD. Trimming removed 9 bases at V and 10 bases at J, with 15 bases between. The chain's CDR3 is CATSLTEGSPLHF. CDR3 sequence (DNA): TGTGCCACCTCACTGACAGAGGGGTCACCCCTCCACTTT.

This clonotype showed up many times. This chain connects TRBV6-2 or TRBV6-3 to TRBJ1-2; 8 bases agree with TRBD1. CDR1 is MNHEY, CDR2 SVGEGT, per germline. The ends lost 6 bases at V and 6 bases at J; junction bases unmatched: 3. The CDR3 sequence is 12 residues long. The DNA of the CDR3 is TGTGCCAGCAGCCAGGGACAGGATGGCTACACCTTC. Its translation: CASSQGQDGYTF.

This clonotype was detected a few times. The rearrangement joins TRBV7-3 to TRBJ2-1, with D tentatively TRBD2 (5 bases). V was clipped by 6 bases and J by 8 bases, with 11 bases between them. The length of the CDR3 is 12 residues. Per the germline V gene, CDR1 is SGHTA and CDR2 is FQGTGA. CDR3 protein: CASSGPGDEQFF. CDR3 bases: TGTGCCAGCAGTGGGCCCGGGGATGAGCAGTTCTTC.

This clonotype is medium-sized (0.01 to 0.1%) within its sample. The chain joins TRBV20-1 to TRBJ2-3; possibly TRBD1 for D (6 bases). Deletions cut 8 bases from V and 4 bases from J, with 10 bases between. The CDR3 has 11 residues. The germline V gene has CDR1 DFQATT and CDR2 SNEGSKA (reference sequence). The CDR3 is CSTGTADTQYF. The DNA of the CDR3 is TGCAGTACAGGGACGGCAGATACGCAGTATTTT.

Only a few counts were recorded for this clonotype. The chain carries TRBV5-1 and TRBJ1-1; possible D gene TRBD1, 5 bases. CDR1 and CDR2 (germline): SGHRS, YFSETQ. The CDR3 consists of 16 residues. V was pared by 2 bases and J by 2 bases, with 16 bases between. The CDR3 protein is CASSFRDSGINTEAFF. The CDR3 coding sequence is TGCGCCAGCAGCTTTCGGGACTCAGGTATTAACACTGAAGCTTTCTTT. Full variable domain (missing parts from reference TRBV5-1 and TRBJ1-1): KAGVTQTPRYLIKTRGQQVTLSCSPISGHRSVSWYQQTPGQGLQFLFEYFSETQRNKGNFPGRFSGRQFSNSRSEMNVSTLELGDSALYLCASSFRDSGINTEAFFGQGTRLTVV.

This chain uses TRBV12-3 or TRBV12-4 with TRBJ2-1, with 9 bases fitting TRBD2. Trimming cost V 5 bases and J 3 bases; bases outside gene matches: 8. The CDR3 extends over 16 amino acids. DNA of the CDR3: TGTGCCAGCAGTCCTTATAGCGGGAGAGGCTACAATGAGCAGTTCTTC. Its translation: CASSPYSGRGYNEQFF.

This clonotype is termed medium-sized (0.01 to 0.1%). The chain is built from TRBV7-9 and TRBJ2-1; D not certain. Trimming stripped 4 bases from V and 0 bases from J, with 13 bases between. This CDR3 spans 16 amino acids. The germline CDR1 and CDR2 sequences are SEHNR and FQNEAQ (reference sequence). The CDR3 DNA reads TGTGCCAGCAGCTCTATTGACTCGCCCTCCTACAATGAGCAGTTCTTC. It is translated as CASSSIDSPSYNEQFF.

Here the CDR3 DNA reads TGTGCCAGCAGCATCCCAGGCACAGATACGCAGTATTTT. It codes for CASSIPGTDTQYF. The rearrangement links TRBV28 to TRBJ2-3; D is uncertain. This CDR3 has 13 amino acids. Germline CDR1 is MDHEN and CDR2 is SYDVKM. V was trimmed by 6 bases and J by 1 base, leaving 8 bases between them.

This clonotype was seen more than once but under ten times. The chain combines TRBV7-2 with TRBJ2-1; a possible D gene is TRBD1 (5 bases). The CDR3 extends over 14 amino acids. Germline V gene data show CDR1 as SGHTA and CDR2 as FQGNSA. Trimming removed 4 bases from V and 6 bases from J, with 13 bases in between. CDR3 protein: CASSWGQTGNEQFF. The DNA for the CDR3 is TGTGCCAGCAGCTGGGGCCAGACGGGCAATGAGCAGTTCTTC.